Below are 23 T cell receptor beta chains sequenced from a single sample in a study of T cell repertoires in cytomegalovirus infection. One entry per CDR3 protein results from TCRdb running MiXCR on the reads. The data contain roughly 150,000 distinct CDR3 sequences, more than 30% of them singletons. No cognate antigen is known for these TCRs. Here the sequenced sample was CD8+ T cells from cultured PBMCs, taken from culture after CMV antigen stimulation. The receptors derive from a human donor in good health (CMV status not recorded). Some clones in this sample may be carry-over from other donors' samples.

Only a few counts were recorded for this clonotype. The chain is built from TRBV19 and TRBJ1-2; D may be TRBD1 (6 bases). V was clipped by 4 bases and J by 2 bases, with 14 bases between them. The CDR3 has 15 residues. Looked up from germline, CDR1 is LNHDA and CDR2 is SQIVND (reference sequence). CDR3 sequence (DNA): TGTGCCAGTAGTAAGGGGGGAATCGGGAACTATGGCTACACCTTC. Its protein product is CASSKGGIGNYGYTF.

Only a few counts were recorded for this clonotype. The rearrangement joins TRBV30 to TRBJ2-5; D is perhaps TRBD2 (6 bases). CDR1 and CDR2 (germline): GTSNPN, SVGIG (reference sequence). V was shortened by 0 bases and J by 3 bases, with 14 bases between the two germline ends. The CDR3 length is 15 residues. The CDR3 nucleotides read TGTGCCTGGAGTGTATCGCGGGGAGAAAAAGAGACCCAGTACTTC. This encodes CAWSVSRGEKETQYF. Full variable domain (outside the CDR3, taken from reference TRBV30 and TRBJ2-5): SQTIHQWPATLVQPVGSPLSLECTVEGTSNPNLYWYRQAAGRGLQLLFYSVGIGQISSEVPQNLSASRPQDRQFILSSKKLLLSDSGFYLCAWSVSRGEKETQYFGPGTRLLVL.

The chain links TRBV10-3 to TRBJ1-5, with TRBD1 identical over 9 bases. Germline-derived CDR1 and CDR2 are ENHRY and SYGVKD. The CDR3 sequence is 14 residues long. V lost 8 bases and J lost 6; bases outside the gene matches: 8. This CDR3 is CAISEGTGIQPQHF. CDR3 DNA sequence: TGTGCCATCTCTGAGGGGACAGGGATTCAGCCCCAGCATTTT.

This clonotype was observed at least ten times. The rearrangement uses TRBV7-8 and TRBJ1-4, with a tentative D call TRBD1 (5 bases). Germline CDR1 reads SGHVS; CDR2 reads FQNEAQ. V lost 1 base and J 4 bases, leaving 7 bases between the germline ends. The CDR3 totals 14 residues. CDR3 in DNA: TGTGCCAGCAGCTTAGGGGGACTTAATGAAAAACTGTTTTTT. Amino acids: CASSLGGLNEKLFF.

This clonotype was seen at least ten times. The chain combines TRBV7-8 with TRBJ1-1, with TRBD1 identical over 7 bases. V was pared by 2 bases and J by 4 bases, with 13 bases of the junction left unmatched. The CDR3 runs to 17 residues. Germline V gives CDR1 SGHVS, CDR2 FQNEAQ. The CDR3: CASSLIQGEIRSTEAFF. DNA for the CDR3: TGTGCCAGCAGCTTAATCCAGGGGGAAATCAGGAGCACTGAAGCTTTCTTT. Full variable domain (rest looked up from reference TRBV7-8 and TRBJ1-1): GAGVSQSPRYKVAKRGQDVALRCDPISGHVSLFWYQQALGQGPEFLTYFQNEAQLDKSGLPSDRFFAERPEGSVSTLKIQRTQQEDSAVYLCASSLIQGEIRSTEAFFGQGTRLTVV.

This clonotype was seen only once. This chain connects TRBV20-1 to TRBJ2-5, with a tentative D call TRBD2 (5 bases). The V gene's germline CDR1 is DFQATT and CDR2 SNEGSKA (reference sequence). The CDR3 has 13 amino acids. Trimming removed 1 base at V and 5 bases at J, with 11 bases between. In nucleotides, the CDR3 is TGCAGTGCTAGAGGATGGGAGTCGGAGACCCAGTACTTC. As protein: CSARGWESETQYF.

This clonotype was detected only a few times. The chain has TRBV19 and TRBJ1-1, with D perhaps matching TRBD1 (5 bases). CDR1 and CDR2 from the germline V gene are LNHDA and SQIVND (reference sequence). The V gene lost 7 bases and the J gene lost 0 bases, with 12 bases spanning the gap. There are 14 residues in the CDR3. The CDR3 is CASTGFSMNTEAFF. In DNA, the CDR3 is TGTGCCAGTACAGGGTTCTCAATGAACACTGAAGCTTTCTTT. The full variable domain, with the rest looked up from reference TRBV19 and TRBJ1-1, is DGGITQSPKYLFRKEGQNVTLSCEQNLNHDAMYWYRQDPGQGLRLIYYSQIVNDFQKGDIAEGYSVSREKKESFPLTVTSAQKNPTAFYLCASTGFSMNTEAFFGQGTRLTVV.

The rearrangement links TRBV7-2 to TRBJ1-2, with unresolved D. Germline values: CDR1 SGHTA, CDR2 FQGNSA. The CDR3 contains 13 residues. Trimming took 4 bases from V and 3 from J, leaving 9 bases between them. The CDR3: CASSWAWDYGYTF. DNA of the CDR3: TGTGCCAGCAGCTGGGCGTGGGACTATGGCTACACCTTC.

This clonotype was observed a few times. A much more abundant neighbour one base away suggests this may be a read error. The chain combines TRBV10-3 with TRBJ2-7; TRBD2 matches 8 bases. From germline, CDR1 is ENHRY and CDR2 SYGVKD. This CDR3 contains 16 residues. Trimming took 5 bases from V and 0 from J; bases not matched to a gene: 9. CDR3 region: CAISKRGRGPSYEQYF. For the CDR3, the DNA is TGTGCCATCAGTAAGCGGGGGCGGGGGCCCTCCTACGAGCAGTACTTC.

This sequence joins TRBV11-2 and TRBJ2-1; D remains ambiguous. The V and J ends lost 2 bases and 2 bases respectively, with 10 bases between them. This CDR3 comprises 15 residues. The germline V gene encodes CDR1 SGHAT and CDR2 FQNNGV. In nucleotides, the CDR3 is TGTGCCAGCAGCTTACCCAGGTTTCCCTACAATGAGCAGTTCTTC. This encodes CASSLPRFPYNEQFF.

The rearrangement uses TRBV20-1 and TRBJ2-7; 10 bases agree with TRBD1. This CDR3 comprises 13 residues. CDR1 and CDR2 (germline): DFQATT, SNEGSKA (reference sequence). The junction had 3 bases not matched to a gene; V was cut back by 4 bases and J by 3 bases. The CDR3 is CSATDRGFYEQYF. In DNA, the CDR3 is TGCAGTGCTACGGACAGGGGGTTCTACGAGCAGTACTTC.

CDR3 residues: CASSLRGEAFF. The CDR3 nucleotides read TGTGCCAGCAGCTTAAGGGGGGAAGCTTTCTTT. The chain employs TRBV7-8 and TRBJ1-1; maybe TRBD1 (6 bases). This CDR3 contains 11 residues. Germline values: CDR1 SGHVS, CDR2 FQNEAQ. V was clipped by 2 bases and J by 8 bases, with 6 bases between them.

This clonotype has only a few counts. This chain links TRBV7-9 with TRBJ1-2; 9 positions agree with TRBD1. Unmatched junction bases numbered 4, after V lost 2 bases and J lost 6 bases. Germline CDR1 and CDR2: SEHNR and FQNEAQ (reference sequence). CDR3 length: 14 amino acids. The CDR3 protein is CASSLPRQGDGYTF. DNA for the CDR3: TGTGCCAGCAGCTTACCCCGACAGGGGGATGGCTACACCTTC.

The chain carries TRBV7-9 and TRBJ2-5, with 7 nucleotides matching TRBD1. The germline V gene encodes CDR1 SEHNR and CDR2 FQNEAQ (reference sequence). V gave up 2 bases and J gave up 5 bases; unmatched junction bases: 5. The CDR3 length is 14 residues. The CDR3 DNA reads TGTGCCAGCAGCTTAAGAGAGGACAGGGAGACCCAGTACTTC. This translates into CASSLREDRETQYF. Looking up the rest from reference TRBV7-9 and TRBJ2-5 gives the full variable domain: DTGVSQNPRHKITKRGQNVTFRCDPISEHNRLYWYRQTLGQGPEFLTYFQNEAQLEKSRLLSDRFSAERPKGSFSTLEIQRTEQGDSAMYLCASSLREDRETQYFGPGTRLLVL.

V gene TRBV5-1 combines with J gene TRBJ2-7; D perhaps matches TRBD1 (6 bases). Trimming pared 0 bases from V and 8 bases from J, leaving 12 bases between. The CDR3 length is 13 residues. Looked up from germline, CDR1 is SGHRS and CDR2 is YFSETQ. The CDR3 reads CASSLEQGIKQYF. CDR3 nucleotides: TGCGCCAGCAGCTTGGAACAGGGCATCAAGCAGTACTTC.

This clonotype has only a few counts. The J gene is TRBJ2-1, the V gene TRBV4-2; 7 bases fit TRBD2. The length of the CDR3 is 17 residues. Germline lookup yields CDR1 LGHNA and CDR2 YNFKEQ. V was clipped by 4 bases and J by 1 base; unmatched bases: 10. Here the CDR3 DNA reads TGTGCCAGCAGCCCCGAACGGGCGGGGGTTTCCTACAATGAGCAGTTCTTC. This encodes CASSPERAGVSYNEQFF.

This clonotype was seen a handful of times. The rearrangement joins TRBV7-8 to TRBJ1-2, with 8 bases fitting TRBD1. Germline V CDR1 and CDR2: SGHVS, FQNEAQ. This CDR3 is built from 14 residues. The V segment lost 5 bases and the J segment 8 bases; nucleotides outside the gene matches: 10. The CDR3 DNA follows: TGTGCCAGCAGCACCGGACAGGGAGGTAGCGGCTACACCTTC. It is translated as CASSTGQGGSGYTF.

The rearrangement uses TRBV11-3 and TRBJ1-4, with D maybe TRBD1 (5 bases). V lost 2 bases, J lost 5 bases, and 15 bases lay in between. Germline V lookup: CDR1 SGHNT, CDR2 YENEEA. This CDR3 has 16 residues. This CDR3 reads CASSLTAWGRNEKLFF. CDR3 bases: TGTGCCAGCAGCTTAACGGCATGGGGGAGGAATGAAAAACTGTTTTTT.

This clonotype was seen at least ten times. The V call is TRBV29-1, the J call TRBJ2-7, with 10 positions matching TRBD2. Looked up from germline, CDR1 is SQVTM and CDR2 is ANQGSEA. V gave up 4 bases and J gave up 0 bases; unmatched junction bases: 6. The CDR3 consists of 15 residues. The CDR3 DNA reads as TGCAGCGTTGTATCCAGCGGGGGGGACTCCTACGAGCAGTACTTC. It is translated as CSVVSSGGDSYEQYF.

CDR3 nucleotides: TGTGCCAGCAGCGACGGGGGCCTCGGCGGTATGGCAGATACGCAGTATTTT. As protein: CASSDGGLGGMADTQYF. The gene calls are TRBV5-4 and TRBJ2-3; possibly TRBD1 or TRBD2 for D (6 bases each). Trimming shortened V by 4 bases and J by 4 bases, and 22 bases separated the two germline ends. Germline CDR1 reads SGHNT; CDR2 reads YYREEE (reference sequence). The length of the CDR3 is 17 residues.

The V call is TRBV5-1, the J call TRBJ2-7; 7 bases fit TRBD1. J was trimmed by 2 bases and V by 0 bases; bases with no gene match: 5. The CDR3 is 15 residues long. Looked up from germline, CDR1 is SGHRS and CDR2 is YFSETQ. The CDR3 reads CASSLATGQTYEQYF. CDR3 DNA: TGCGCCAGCAGCTTGGCGACGGGACAGACCTACGAGCAGTACTTC.

This clonotype was recorded a few times. The CDR3 sequence is CASSFATDGYEQYF. CDR3 DNA: TGTGCCAGCAGCTTCGCGACAGATGGCTACGAGCAGTACTTC. The rearrangement uses TRBV7-6 and TRBJ2-7; D perhaps matches TRBD1 (5 bases). CDR3 length: 14 residues. Germline CDR1 and CDR2: SGHVS and FNYEAQ. V lost 3 bases to trimming and J lost 3 bases, with 12 bases between them. Complete variable domain (other parts from reference TRBV7-6 and TRBJ2-7): GAGVSQSPRYKVTKRGQDVALRCDPISGHVSLYWYRQALGQGPEFLTYFNYEAQQDKSGLPNDRFSAERPEGSISTLTIQRTEQRDSAMYRCASSFATDGYEQYFGPGTRLTVT.

The V and J genes are TRBV6-1 and TRBJ2-2; 9 bases are shared with TRBD2. The CDR3 totals 17 residues. Germline-derived CDR1 and CDR2 are MNHNS and SASEGT. The ends lost 5 bases at V and 4 bases at J; junction bases unmatched: 11. The CDR3 DNA follows: TGTGCCAGCAGTCCCGAGGTAGCGGGGGATGTCACCGGGGAGCTGTTTTTT. It yields the protein CASSPEVAGDVTGELFF.